The source of this T cell receptor beta chain is a study of early T cells in non-severe SARS-CoV-2 infection. TCRdb fed the 5' RACE reads into MiXCR, producing one record per CDR3 protein. Of about 37,000 distinct CDR3 sequences listed, approximately 6.3% are singletons. This clonotype has a count of ten or more. Trimming removed 3 bases from V and 3 bases from J; junction bases left unmatched: 6. The CDR3 runs 17 residues. This chain uses TRBV12-3 or TRBV12-4 with TRBJ2-1; 12 bases are a match to TRBD2. The clonotype originates from an adult who was a healthcare worker with PCR-confirmed SARS-CoV-2 infection or an uninfected control (not recorded which). Sequenced material: whole blood. The CDR3 nucleotides are TGTGCCAGCAGTTTGTCTAGCGGGGGGGCCTTCTACAATGAGCAGTTCTTC. Residues: CASSLSSGGAFYNEQFF.